The 23 T cell receptor beta chains below all came from one sample that was sequenced in a study of blood T cell repertoires in COVID-19 (dated by TCRdb to about 2020). Libraries were constructed by the immunoSEQ multiplex PCR assay. Held by TCRdb, this immuneACCESS table contains in-frame sequences only and omits some clones. Under half of the omission traces to an unresolved V gene where checked; the cause of the rest is unknown. Recorded for this sample are roughly 320,000 clones; roughly 86% of them occurred a single time. The ten largest clonotypes hold less than 2% of the sample. Sequences were obtained from peripheral blood. The receptors derive from a woman in her thirties with COVID-19, enrolled during active disease.

J is TRBJ2-7 and V is TRBV2; TRBD1 aligns across 9 bases. The CDR3 totals 13 residues. The junction had 3 bases not matched to a gene; V was cut back by 7 bases and J by 2 bases. Germline CDR1 and CDR2: SNHLY and FYNNEI. CDR3 bases: TGTGCCAGCACAGGGGACAGGGCCTACGAGCAGTACGTC. It yields the protein CASTGDRAYEQYV.

The gene calls are TRBV4-1 and TRBJ1-1, with D possibly matching TRBD1 (5 bases). V was clipped by 3 bases and J by 3 bases, with 8 bases between them. Germline CDR1 MGHRA, CDR2 YSYEKL. CDR3 length: 13 amino acids. CDR3 amino acids: CASSQGLYTEAFF. CDR3 DNA sequence: TGCGCCAGCAGCCAGGGACTGTACACTGAAGCTTTCTTT.

Notes on this clone: The same CDR3 arises from other DNA sequences in this sample as well. V gene TRBV5-1 combines with J gene TRBJ2-2; TRBD2 agrees at 11 bases. Per germline, CDR1 SGHRS and CDR2 YFSETQ. This CDR3 has 15 residues. J lost 4 bases, V lost 2 bases, and 1 base had no gene match. For the CDR3, the DNA is TGCGCCAGCAGCTTAACTAGCGGGGGCACCGGGGAGCTGTTTTTT. Protein: CASSLTSGGTGELFF.

The rearrangement uses TRBV12-3 or TRBV12-4 and TRBJ1-3; D remains unclear. The V and J ends lost 6 bases and 4 bases respectively, with 10 bases between them. The CDR3 is 13 amino acids. Here the CDR3 DNA reads TGTGCCAGCAGCCTAAACAGAGGAAACACCATATATTTT. Translated, it gives CASSLNRGNTIYF.

Written as DNA, the CDR3 is TGTGCCAGCAGTCGTGACTTTGGGTACGAGCAGTACTTC. Its protein product is CASSRDFGYEQYF. The chain carries TRBV14 and TRBJ2-7; D remains ambiguous. The germline gives CDR1 SGHDN, CDR2 FVKESK. The CDR3 sequence is 13 residues long. V lost 6 bases to trimming and J lost 4 bases, with 13 bases between them.

V usage is TRBV11-1 and J usage is TRBJ2-5, with 10 bases lining up with TRBD1. V was pared by 5 bases and J by 5 bases, with 8 bases of the junction left unmatched. The CDR3 totals 15 residues. Germline assignment: CDR1 SGHAT and CDR2 FQDESV (reference sequence). CDR3 residues: CASSPAGTGAETQYF. The CDR3 coding sequence is TGTGCCAGCAGCCCTGCGGGGACAGGGGCCGAGACCCAGTACTTC.

J is TRBJ1-2 and V is TRBV28, with D possibly TRBD1 on 6 matching bases. The CDR3 length is 14 residues. V was trimmed by 3 bases and J by 4 bases, leaving 12 bases between them. The V gene's germline CDR1 is MDHEN and CDR2 SYDVKM. The CDR3 sequence is CASSFGGAGYGYTF. The CDR3 DNA reads as TGTGCCAGCAGTTTTGGGGGGGCTGGCTATGGCTACACCTTC.

The genes are TRBV7-8 and TRBJ2-7, with 10 bases fitting TRBD1. This CDR3 contains 15 residues. Germline V CDR1 and CDR2: SGHVS, FQNEAQ. V lost 5 bases, J lost 0 bases, and 4 bases stayed unmatched. The CDR3: CASSAGQGNSYEQYV. The CDR3 bases are TGTGCCAGCAGCGCGGGACAGGGGAACTCCTACGAGCAGTACGTC.

The gene calls are TRBV3-1 (or the pseudogene TRBV3-2) and TRBJ1-3; 11 bases agree with TRBD1. CDR1 and CDR2 from the germline V gene are LGHDT and YNNKEL (reference sequence). V was pared by 0 bases and J by 1 base, with 8 bases of the junction left unmatched. The CDR3 consists of 19 residues. In DNA, the CDR3 is TGTGCCAGCAGCCAAGATATTAGAGGGACAGGGGGATCTGGAAACACCATATATTTT. Its protein product is CASSQDIRGTGGSGNTIYF.

The count of this clone is one. The J gene is TRBJ2-2, the V gene TRBV12-3 or TRBV12-4; tentative D call: TRBD1 (5 bases). The CDR3 covers 12 residues. The V and J ends lost 6 bases and 7 bases respectively, with 9 bases between them. This CDR3 reads CASRSGNGELFF. Here the CDR3 DNA reads TGTGCCAGCAGGTCAGGGAACGGGGAGCTGTTTTTT.

The V and J genes are TRBV7-3 and TRBJ2-5; D is perhaps TRBD2 (6 bases). Germline V gives CDR1 SGHTA, CDR2 FQGTGA. V was trimmed by 1 base and J by 5 bases, leaving 8 bases between them. CDR3 length: 13 residues. CDR3 in DNA: TGTGCCAGCAGCTTAAGGGACTGGGAGACCCAGTACTTC. It encodes CASSLRDWETQYF.

This clone was observed once. This chain links TRBV7-6 with TRBJ2-2; D possibly corresponds to TRBD1 (6 bases). The V gene's germline CDR1 is SGHVS and CDR2 FNYEAQ. Trimming took off 2 bases at V and 4 bases at J, with 17 bases between the two ends. CDR3 length: 17 residues. DNA for the CDR3: TGTGCCAGCAGCTTATACTTCGGTCCCAGGGGCACCGGGGAGCTGTTTTTT. It translates to CASSLYFGPRGTGELFF.

The J gene is TRBJ1-5, the V gene TRBV2, with D tentatively TRBD1 (5 bases). Trimming stripped 2 bases from V and 7 bases from J, with 12 bases between. From germline, CDR1 is SNHLY and CDR2 FYNNEI. CDR3 length equals 14 residues. In DNA form, the CDR3 reads TGTGCCAGCAGTGAACGGCAGGGCGAGCAGCCCCAGCATTTT. Residues: CASSERQGEQPQHF.

The V gene is TRBV5-1, the J gene TRBJ1-1; maybe TRBD1 (5 bases). Trimming left V 1 base short and J 4 bases short, with 11 bases between. CDR1 is SGHRS and CDR2 is YFSETQ in the germline V gene. The CDR3 consists of 14 residues. CDR3: CASSLRREATEAFF. As DNA, the CDR3 is TGCGCCAGCAGCTTGCGCAGGGAAGCCACTGAAGCTTTCTTT.

This clone was counted ten times or more. J is TRBJ2-7 and V is TRBV6-1; D uncertain. Trimming stripped 2 bases from V and 0 bases from J, with 11 bases between. Per germline, CDR1 MNHNS and CDR2 SASEGT. The CDR3 loop spans 15 amino acids. The CDR3 is CASSEMSESSYEQYV. The CDR3 nucleotides are TGTGCCAGCAGTGAAATGTCCGAGAGCTCCTACGAGCAGTACGTC.

CDR3 protein: CASSYRSTGGHTEAFF. The CDR3 region has the DNA TGTGCCAGCAGTTACCGGAGCACAGGGGGTCACACTGAAGCTTTCTTT. The rearrangement links TRBV6-6 to TRBJ1-1; 8 nucleotides align to TRBD1. Germline V lookup: CDR1 MNHNY, CDR2 SVGAGI (reference sequence). With 2 bases clipped from V and 3 bases from J, the junction kept 8 bases outside the gene matches. CDR3 length: 16 amino acids.

This clone appeared a single time. This chain joins TRBV28 and TRBJ1-5; the D gene is possibly TRBD1 (5 bases). V was pared by 2 bases and J by 6 bases, with 11 bases between. The CDR3 loop spans 14 amino acids. Germline CDR1 MDHEN, CDR2 SYDVKM. The DNA for the CDR3 is TGTGCCAGCAGTTTAAGGGGCAGAGTTCAGCCCCAGCATTTT. It specifies CASSLRGRVQPQHF.

This clone was counted once. CDR3 region: CATSVRRYNEQFF. As DNA, the CDR3 is TGTGCCACCAGCGTTAGGAGGTACAATGAGCAGTTCTTC. V gene TRBV15 combines with J gene TRBJ2-1; weak D call: TRBD2 (5 bases). The CDR3 sequence is 13 residues long. Germline loops: CDR1 LNHNV, CDR2 YYDKDF (reference sequence). Trimming shortened V by 5 bases and J by 4 bases, and 9 bases separated the two germline ends.

The J gene is TRBJ2-3, the V gene TRBV7-9, with 8 bases fitting TRBD1. V lost 1 base and J lost 4; bases outside the gene matches: 7. Germline-derived CDR1 and CDR2 are SEHNR and FQNEAQ (reference sequence). The CDR3 is 16 amino acids. The CDR3 coding sequence is TGTGCCAGCAGCTTAGGAGGGACAGGAGGTTCAGATACGCAGTATTTT. Protein sequence: CASSLGGTGGSDTQYF.

The CDR3 loop is CASSLGQGMYGYTF. CDR3 DNA sequence: TGCGCCAGCAGCTTGGGGCAGGGGATGTATGGCTACACCTTC. The rearrangement links TRBV5-1 to TRBJ1-2; a possible D gene is TRBD1 (6 bases). CDR1 and CDR2 from the germline V gene are SGHRS and YFSETQ. V was pared by 0 bases and J by 5 bases, with 11 bases between. The CDR3 loop spans 14 amino acids. Using reference TRBV5-1 and TRBJ1-2 for the parts outside the CDR3, the full variable domain is KAGVTQTPRYLIKTRGQQVTLSCSPISGHRSVSWYQQTPGQGLQFLFEYFSETQRNKGNFPGRFSGRQFSNSRSEMNVSTLELGDSALYLCASSLGQGMYGYTFGSGTRLTVV.

This chain uses TRBV27 with TRBJ1-1, with D possibly being TRBD1 (6 bases). CDR1 and CDR2 (germline): MNHEY, SMNVEV (reference sequence). CDR3 length: 15 amino acids. V shed 4 bases and J shed 0 bases, with 12 bases lying between them. CDR3 loop: CASSSHRVMNTEAFF. CDR3 in DNA: TGTGCCAGCAGTTCTCACAGGGTCATGAACACTGAAGCTTTCTTT.

On this clone: One end of the junction does not line up with germline, which may come from a read error. The gene calls are TRBV7-7 and TRBJ2-5; 7 bases are a match to TRBD2. This CDR3 spans 19 amino acids. Looked up from germline, CDR1 is SSHAT and CDR2 is FNYEAQ (reference sequence). The DNA for the CDR3 is TGTGCTAGCAGCTTATCTCTCGGTCCTAGCGGCTTCCGCGGAGAGACCCAGTACTTC. Its translation is CASSLSLGPSGFRGETQYF.

The chain couples TRBV4-1 to TRBJ2-1; TRBD2 might be the D (5 bases). V was cut by 4 bases and J by 4 bases, with 8 bases left in between. The CDR3 has 13 residues. Germline V gene sequence: CDR1 MGHRA, CDR2 YSYEKL. The CDR3: CASSLGVYNEQFF. CDR3 DNA: TGCGCCAGCAGCCTCGGGGTTTACAATGAGCAGTTCTTC.